This T cell receptor (beta chain) was documented in a study of blood T cell repertoires in COVID-19. Study at large: Acute-phase and convalescent COVID-19 samples originated in the United States, Italy and Spain. T cells, B-cell-depleted T cells, or PBMCs provided the cDNA or gDNA that served as material.

The method was immunoSEQ multiplex PCR; TCRdb's version includes in-frame clones alone and lacks a portion of them. The sample has some 240,000 clones, roughly 84% seen once. This clone was detected only a few times. The length of the CDR3 is 16 residues. The germline CDR1 and CDR2 sequences are LNHNV and YYDKDF (reference sequence). Losses at the gene ends were 1 base for V and 4 bases for J; bases not matched to a gene: 7. The rearrangement joins TRBV15 to TRBJ1-1; 9 nucleotides match TRBD1. Material: peripheral blood. This TCR derives from a middle-aged woman who had recovered from COVID-19. The CDR3 sequence: CATSRGVGQGSTEAFF. The CDR3 coding sequence is TGTGCCACCAGCAGAGGAGTGGGACAGGGATCCACTGAAGCTTTCTTT. The full variable domain, rest sourced from reference TRBV15 and TRBJ1-1, is DAMVIQNPRYQVTQFGKPVTLSCSQTLNHNVMYWYQQKSSQAPKLLFHYYDKDFNNEADTPDNFQSRRPNTSFCFLDIRSPGLGDTAMYLCATSRGVGQGSTEAFFGQGTRLTVV.